A single sample is the source of the 5 T cell receptor beta chains below, sequenced in a study of shared clonotypes between healthy human individuals. Clones were sequenced by immunoSEQ multiplex PCR, and TCRdb holds only the in-frame ones, with some missing. Seen here are about 2.4 million clones, over 85% observed once, and the top ten hold about 0.39%. Input material: naive CD4+ T cells from PBMCs. The subset: CD45RA+ positively selected. The source is a man aged 18 to 30 in good health. Some clones in this sample may be carry-over from other donors' samples.

Points on this clone: Other DNA sequences within the sample encode an identical CDR3. V is TRBV9 and J is TRBJ2-6; D gene ambiguous. Germline-derived CDR1 and CDR2 are SGDLS and YYNGEE. CDR3 length: 13 residues. Trimming shortened V by 5 bases and J by 4 bases, and 7 bases separated the two germline ends. Here the CDR3 DNA reads TGTGCCAGCAGTAGAAGCGGGGCCAACGTCCTGACTTTC. As protein: CASSRSGANVLTF.

The chain is built from TRBV7-2 and TRBJ2-3; unclear D gene. Germline V gene sequence: CDR1 SGHTA, CDR2 FQGNSA. This CDR3 has 17 residues. V lost 4 bases and J lost 0, with 17 bases in between. CDR3 sequence reads: CASSSYSAGSSTDTQYF. The CDR3 region has the DNA TGTGCCAGCAGCTCCTACTCCGCTGGGTCTAGCACAGATACGCAGTATTTT.

The chain carries TRBV2 and TRBJ2-7; possibly TRBD1 or TRBD2 for D (5 bases each). The V gene lost 7 bases and the J gene lost 4 bases, with 14 bases spanning the gap. The CDR3 covers 13 residues. Germline V CDR1 and CDR2: SNHLY, FYNNEI. In DNA form, the CDR3 reads TGTGCCAGCACCCTCTTTTGGGGGTACGAGCAGTACTTC. This translates into CASTLFWGYEQYF.

This rearrangement joins TRBV14 to TRBJ2-7; 9 bases are shared with TRBD2. CDR3 length: 19 residues. The V gene's germline CDR1 is SGHDN and CDR2 FVKESK. Trimming cost V 4 bases and J 0 bases; bases outside gene matches: 16. CDR3 residues: CASSRTILLAGLDSYEQYF. The DNA for the CDR3 is TGTGCCAGCAGCCGAACAATCCTACTAGCGGGCCTGGACTCCTACGAGCAGTACTTC.

This clone was seen once. The CDR3 nucleotides read TGTGCCAGCAGCTTAGACAGGTACACAGATACGCAGTATTTT. It yields the protein CASSLDRYTDTQYF. This chain links TRBV5-4 with TRBJ2-3; perhaps TRBD1 as D (6 bases). Trimming removed 2 bases from V and 2 bases from J, with 9 bases in between. The CDR3 runs 14 residues. Germline lookup yields CDR1 SGHNT and CDR2 YYREEE (reference sequence). The full variable domain, its missing parts supplied by reference TRBV5-4 and TRBJ2-3, is ETGVTQSPTHLIKTRGQQVTLRCSSQSGHNTVSWYQQALGQGPQFIFQYYREEENGRGNFPPRFSGLQFPNYSSELNVNALELDDSALYLCASSLDRYTDTQYFGPGTRLTVL.